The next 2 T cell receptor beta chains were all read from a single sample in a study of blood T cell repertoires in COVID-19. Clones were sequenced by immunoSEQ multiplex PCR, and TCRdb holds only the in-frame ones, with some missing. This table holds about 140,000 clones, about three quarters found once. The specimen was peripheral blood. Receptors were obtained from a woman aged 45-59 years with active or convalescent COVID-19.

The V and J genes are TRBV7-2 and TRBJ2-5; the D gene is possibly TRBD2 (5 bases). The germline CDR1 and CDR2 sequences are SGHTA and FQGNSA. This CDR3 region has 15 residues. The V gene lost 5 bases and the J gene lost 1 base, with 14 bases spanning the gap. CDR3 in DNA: TGTGCCAGCAGCCGGGTAGCGAGCCTCCAAGAGACCCAGTACTTC. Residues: CASSRVASLQETQYF. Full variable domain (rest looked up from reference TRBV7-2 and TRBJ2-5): GAGVSQSPSNKVTEKGKDVELRCDPISGHTALYWYRQSLGQGLEFLIYFQGNSAPDKSGLPSDRFSAERTGGSVSTLTIQRTQQEDSAVYLCASSRVASLQETQYFGPGTRLLVL.

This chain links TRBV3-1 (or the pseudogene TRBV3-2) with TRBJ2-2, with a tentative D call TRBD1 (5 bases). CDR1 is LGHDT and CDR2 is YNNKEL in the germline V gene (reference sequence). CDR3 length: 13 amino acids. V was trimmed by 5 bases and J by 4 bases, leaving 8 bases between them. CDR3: CASSWTTTGELFF. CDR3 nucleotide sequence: TGTGCCAGCAGCTGGACAACCACCGGGGAGCTGTTTTTT.